This T cell receptor (beta chain) was identified in a study of cytomegalovirus exposure and HLA in healthy donors. About the study: An early data release held tens of millions of unique TCRs from HLA-typed donors. Study-level points and caveats: A highly shared variant cluster was judged a likely technical artifact.

A word on this clone: What it recognizes is unknown.

With 60 Vbeta and 13 Jbeta primers, the PCR was carried out. The protocol was immunoSEQ multiplex PCR, while the TCRdb copy is restricted to in-frame clones and leaves out a portion. Among around 150,000 clones, about 66% were seen once, and the ten largest hold roughly 1.9%. This TCR was recovered from a male donor in good health and CMV-seronegative. Sequencing used PBMCs.

The CDR3 region is CAWSRGVVQGGRNGYTF. CDR3 bases: TGTGCCTGGAGTCGAGGGGTGGTTCAGGGGGGTCGAAACGGCTACACCTTC. The chain uses TRBV30 and TRBJ1-2; the match to TRBD1 covers 7 bases. The CDR3 runs 17 residues. The V segment lost 2 bases and the J segment 8 bases; nucleotides outside the gene matches: 20. Germline lookup yields CDR1 GTSNPN and CDR2 SVGIG (reference sequence).